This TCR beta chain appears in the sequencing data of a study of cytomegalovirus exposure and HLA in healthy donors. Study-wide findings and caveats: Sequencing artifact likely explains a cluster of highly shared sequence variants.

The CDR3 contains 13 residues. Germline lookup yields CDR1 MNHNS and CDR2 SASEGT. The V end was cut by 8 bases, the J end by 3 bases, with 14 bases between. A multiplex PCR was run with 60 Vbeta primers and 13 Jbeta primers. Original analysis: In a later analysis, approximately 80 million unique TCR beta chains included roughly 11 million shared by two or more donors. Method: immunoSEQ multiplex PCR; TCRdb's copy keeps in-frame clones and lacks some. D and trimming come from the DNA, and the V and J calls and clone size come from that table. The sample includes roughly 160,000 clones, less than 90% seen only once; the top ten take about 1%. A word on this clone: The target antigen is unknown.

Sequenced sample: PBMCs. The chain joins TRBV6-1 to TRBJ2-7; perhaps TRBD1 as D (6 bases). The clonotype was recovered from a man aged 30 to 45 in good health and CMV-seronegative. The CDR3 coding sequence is TGTGCCAGCCGTAAGGACAGCCTCTACGAGCAGTACTTC. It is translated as CASRKDSLYEQYF.